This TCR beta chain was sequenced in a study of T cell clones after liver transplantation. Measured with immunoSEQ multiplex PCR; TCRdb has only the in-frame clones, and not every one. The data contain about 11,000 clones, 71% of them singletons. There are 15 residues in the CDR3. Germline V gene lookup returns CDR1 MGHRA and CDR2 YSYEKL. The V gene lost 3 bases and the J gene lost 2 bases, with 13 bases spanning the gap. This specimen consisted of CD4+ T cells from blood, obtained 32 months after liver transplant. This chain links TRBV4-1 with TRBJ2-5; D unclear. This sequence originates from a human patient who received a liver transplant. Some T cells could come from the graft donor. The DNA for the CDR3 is TGCGCCAGCAGCCAGGAACCAAGTCCACAAGAGACCCAGTACTTC. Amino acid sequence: CASSQEPSPQETQYF.